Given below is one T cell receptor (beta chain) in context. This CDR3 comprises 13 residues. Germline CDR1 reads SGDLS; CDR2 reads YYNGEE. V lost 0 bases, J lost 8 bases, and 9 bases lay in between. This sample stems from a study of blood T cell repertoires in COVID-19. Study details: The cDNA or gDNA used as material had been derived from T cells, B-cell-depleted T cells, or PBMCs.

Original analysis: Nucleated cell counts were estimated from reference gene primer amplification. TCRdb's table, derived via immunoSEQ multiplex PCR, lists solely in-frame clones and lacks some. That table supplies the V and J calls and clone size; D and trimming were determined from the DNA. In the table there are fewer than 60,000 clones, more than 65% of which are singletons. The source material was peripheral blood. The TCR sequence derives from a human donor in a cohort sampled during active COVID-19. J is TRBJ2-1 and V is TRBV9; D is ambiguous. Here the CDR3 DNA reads TGTGCCAGCAGCGTAGGGTCAGAGGATGAGCAGTTCTTC. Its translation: CASSVGSEDEQFF.